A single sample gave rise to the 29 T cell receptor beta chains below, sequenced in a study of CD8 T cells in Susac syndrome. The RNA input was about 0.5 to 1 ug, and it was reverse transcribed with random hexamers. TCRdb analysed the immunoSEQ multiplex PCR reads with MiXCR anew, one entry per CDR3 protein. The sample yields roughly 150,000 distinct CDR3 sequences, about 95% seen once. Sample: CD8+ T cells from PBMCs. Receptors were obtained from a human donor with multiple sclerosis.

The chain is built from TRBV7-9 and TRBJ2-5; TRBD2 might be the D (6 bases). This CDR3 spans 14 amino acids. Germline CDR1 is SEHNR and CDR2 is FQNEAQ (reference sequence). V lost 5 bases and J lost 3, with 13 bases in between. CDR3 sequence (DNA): TGTGCCAGCAGCCGCTCGGGAGAGAAAGAGACCCAGTACTTC. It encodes CASSRSGEKETQYF.

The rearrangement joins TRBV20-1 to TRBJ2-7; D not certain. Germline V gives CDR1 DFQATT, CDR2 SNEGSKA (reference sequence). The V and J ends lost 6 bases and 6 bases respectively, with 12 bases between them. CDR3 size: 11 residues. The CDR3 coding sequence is TGCAGTGCCGATACCAGCCGCGAGCAGTACTTC. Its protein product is CSADTSREQYF.

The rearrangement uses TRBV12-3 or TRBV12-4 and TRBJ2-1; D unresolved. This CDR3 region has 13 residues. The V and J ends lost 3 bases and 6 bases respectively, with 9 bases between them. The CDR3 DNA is TGTGCCAGCAGTTTCGGGCAGAGCAATGAGCAGTTCTTC. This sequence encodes CASSFGQSNEQFF.

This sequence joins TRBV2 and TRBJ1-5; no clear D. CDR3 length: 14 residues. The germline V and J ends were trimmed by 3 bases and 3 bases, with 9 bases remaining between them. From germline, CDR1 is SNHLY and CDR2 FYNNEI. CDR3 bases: TGTGCCAGCAGTGAGTTTGAGGACAATCAGCCCCAGCATTTT. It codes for CASSEFEDNQPQHF.

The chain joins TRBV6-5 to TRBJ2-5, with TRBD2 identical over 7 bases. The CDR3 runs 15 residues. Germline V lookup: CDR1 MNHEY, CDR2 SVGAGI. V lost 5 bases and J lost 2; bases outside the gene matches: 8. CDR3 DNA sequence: TGTGCCAGCAGTCCACTCCCGGGGGGACAAGAGACCCAGTACTTC. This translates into CASSPLPGGQETQYF.

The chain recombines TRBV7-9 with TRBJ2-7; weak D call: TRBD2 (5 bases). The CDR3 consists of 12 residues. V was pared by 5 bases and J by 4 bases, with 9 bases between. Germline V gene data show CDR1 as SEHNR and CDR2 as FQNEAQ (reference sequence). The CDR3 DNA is TGTGCCAGCAGCGCGGGTGGGTACGAGCAGTACTTC. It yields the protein CASSAGGYEQYF.

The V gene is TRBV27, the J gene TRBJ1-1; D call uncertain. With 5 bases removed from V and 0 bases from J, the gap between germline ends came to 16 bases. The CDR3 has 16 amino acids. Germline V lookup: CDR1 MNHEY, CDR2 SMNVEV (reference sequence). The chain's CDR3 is CASSDQGDRLNTEAFF. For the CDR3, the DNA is TGTGCCAGCAGTGACCAAGGTGACCGGCTGAACACTGAAGCTTTCTTT.

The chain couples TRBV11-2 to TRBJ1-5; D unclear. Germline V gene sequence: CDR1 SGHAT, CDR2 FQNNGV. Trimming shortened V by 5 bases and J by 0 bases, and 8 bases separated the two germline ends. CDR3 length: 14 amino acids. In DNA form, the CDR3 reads TGTGCCAGCAGCGCCGGGTATAGCAATCAGCCCCAGCATTTT. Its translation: CASSAGYSNQPQHF.

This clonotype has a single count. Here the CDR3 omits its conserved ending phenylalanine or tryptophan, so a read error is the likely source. The CDR3, as DNA: TGTGCCAGCAAGGTCTTCGGGGCTTTGAACACTGAAGCTTTCTCT. Protein product: CASKVFGALNTEAFS. The chain joins TRBV12-3 or TRBV12-4 to TRBJ1-1; a weak D match, TRBD1 (5 bases). The ends were cut back, 7 bases at V and 0 bases at J, with 15 bases in the middle. This CDR3 is 15 amino acids long.

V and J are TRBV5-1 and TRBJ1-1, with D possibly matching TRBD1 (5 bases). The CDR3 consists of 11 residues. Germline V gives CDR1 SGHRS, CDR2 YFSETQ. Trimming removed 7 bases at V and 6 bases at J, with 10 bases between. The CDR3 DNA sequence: TGCGCCAGCCGGGGGGTGGCTGAAGCTTTCTTT. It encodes CASRGVAEAFF.

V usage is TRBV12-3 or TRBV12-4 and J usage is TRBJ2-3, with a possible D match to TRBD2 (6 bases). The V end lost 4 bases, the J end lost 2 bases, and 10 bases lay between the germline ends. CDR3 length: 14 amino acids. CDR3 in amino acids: CASSSPGDTDTQYF. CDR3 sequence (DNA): TGTGCCAGCAGTTCCCCGGGGGACACAGATACGCAGTATTTT.

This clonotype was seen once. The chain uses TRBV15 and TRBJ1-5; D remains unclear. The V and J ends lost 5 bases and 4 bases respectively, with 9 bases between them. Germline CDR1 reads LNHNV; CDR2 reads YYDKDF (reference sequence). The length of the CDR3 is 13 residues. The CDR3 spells CATSGQFNQPQHF. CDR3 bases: TGTGCCACCAGCGGGCAGTTTAATCAGCCCCAGCATTTT.

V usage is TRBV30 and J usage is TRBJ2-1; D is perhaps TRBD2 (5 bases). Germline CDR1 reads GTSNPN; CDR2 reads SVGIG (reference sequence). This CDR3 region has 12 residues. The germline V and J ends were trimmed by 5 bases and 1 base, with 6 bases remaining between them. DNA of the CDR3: TGTGCCTGGGGGGAGTCCTACAATGAGCAGTTCTTC. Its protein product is CAWGESYNEQFF.

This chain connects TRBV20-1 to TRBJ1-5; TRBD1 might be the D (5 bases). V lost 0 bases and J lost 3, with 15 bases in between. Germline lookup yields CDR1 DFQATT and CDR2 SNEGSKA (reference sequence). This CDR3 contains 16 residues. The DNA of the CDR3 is TGCAGTGCTAGAGATTATGGCGGAGGGGACAATCAGCCCCAGCATTTT. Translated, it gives CSARDYGGGDNQPQHF.

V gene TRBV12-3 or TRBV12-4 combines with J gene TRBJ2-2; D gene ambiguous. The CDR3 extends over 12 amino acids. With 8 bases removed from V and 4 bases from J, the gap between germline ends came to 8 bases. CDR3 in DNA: TGTGCCAGCGCTTGGAGCACCGGGGAGCTGTTTTTT. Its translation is CASAWSTGELFF.

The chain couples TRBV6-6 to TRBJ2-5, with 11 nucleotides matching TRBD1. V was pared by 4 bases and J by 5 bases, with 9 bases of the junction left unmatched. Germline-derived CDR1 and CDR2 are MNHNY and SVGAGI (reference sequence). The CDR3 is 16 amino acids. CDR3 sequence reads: CASSSLDRGLMETQYF. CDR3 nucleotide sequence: TGTGCCAGCAGTTCCTTGGACAGGGGGCTAATGGAGACCCAGTACTTC.

The CDR3 nucleotides read TGCAGCGTTGTGGGCGGGGGGCTACGCACAGATACGCAGTATTTT. Translation gives CSVVGGGLRTDTQYF. The chain is built from TRBV29-1 and TRBJ2-3, with 8 bases lining up with TRBD2. There are 15 residues in the CDR3. CDR1 is SQVTM and CDR2 is ANQGSEA in the germline V gene. V lost 4 bases to trimming and J lost 1 base; unmatched junction nucleotides: 7.

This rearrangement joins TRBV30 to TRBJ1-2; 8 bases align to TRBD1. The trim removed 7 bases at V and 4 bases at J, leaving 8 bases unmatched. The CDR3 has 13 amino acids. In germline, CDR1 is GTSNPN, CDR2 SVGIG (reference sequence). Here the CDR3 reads CAFNGQGGYGYTF. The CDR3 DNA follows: TGTGCCTTTAACGGACAGGGAGGCTATGGCTACACCTTC. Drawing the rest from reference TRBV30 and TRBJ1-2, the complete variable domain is SQTIHQWPATLVQPVGSPLSLECTVEGTSNPNLYWYRQAAGRGLQLLFYSVGIGQISSEVPQNLSASRPQDRQFILSSKKLLLSDSGFYLCAFNGQGGYGYTFGSGTRLTVV.

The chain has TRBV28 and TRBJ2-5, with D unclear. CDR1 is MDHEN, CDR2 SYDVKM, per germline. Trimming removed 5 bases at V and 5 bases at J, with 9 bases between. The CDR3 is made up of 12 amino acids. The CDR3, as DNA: TGTGCCAGCAGTATGATGGGGGAGACCCAGTACTTC. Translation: CASSMMGETQYF.

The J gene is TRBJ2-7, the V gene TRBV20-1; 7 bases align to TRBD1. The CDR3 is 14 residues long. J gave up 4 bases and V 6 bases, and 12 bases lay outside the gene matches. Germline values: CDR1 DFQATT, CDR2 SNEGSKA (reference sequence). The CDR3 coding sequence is TGCAGTGCAACAACCCGGGACAGTATTTACGAGCAGTACTTC. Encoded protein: CSATTRDSIYEQYF.

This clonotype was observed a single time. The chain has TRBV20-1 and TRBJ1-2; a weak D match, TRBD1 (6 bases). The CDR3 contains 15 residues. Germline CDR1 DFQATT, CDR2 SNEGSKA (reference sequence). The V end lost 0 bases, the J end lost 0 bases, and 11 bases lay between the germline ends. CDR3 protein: CSARDIDRPNYGYTF. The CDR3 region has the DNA TGCAGTGCTAGAGATATAGACAGGCCTAACTATGGCTACACCTTC.

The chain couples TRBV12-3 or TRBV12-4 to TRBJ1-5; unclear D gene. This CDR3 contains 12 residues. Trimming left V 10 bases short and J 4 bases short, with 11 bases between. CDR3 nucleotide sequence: TGTGCCACCCAGGTGGGGAATCAGCCCCAGCATTTT. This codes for CATQVGNQPQHF.

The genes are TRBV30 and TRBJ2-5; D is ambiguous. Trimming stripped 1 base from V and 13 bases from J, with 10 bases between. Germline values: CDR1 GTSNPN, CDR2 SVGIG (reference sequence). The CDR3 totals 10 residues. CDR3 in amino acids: CAWSDNPPYF. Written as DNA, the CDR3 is TGTGCCTGGAGTGACAACCCCCCGTACTTC.

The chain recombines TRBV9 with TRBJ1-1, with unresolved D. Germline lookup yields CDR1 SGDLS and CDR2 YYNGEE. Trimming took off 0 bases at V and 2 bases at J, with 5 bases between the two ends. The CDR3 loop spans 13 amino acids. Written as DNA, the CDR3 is TGTGCCAGCAGCGTAGGCATAAACACTGAAGCTTTCTTT. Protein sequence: CASSVGINTEAFF. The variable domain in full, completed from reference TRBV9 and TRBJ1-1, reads DSGVTQTPKHLITATGQRVTLRCSPRSGDLSVYWYQQSLDQGLQFLIQYYNGEERAKGNILERFSAQQFPDLHSELNLSSLELGDSALYFCASSVGINTEAFFGQGTRLTVV.

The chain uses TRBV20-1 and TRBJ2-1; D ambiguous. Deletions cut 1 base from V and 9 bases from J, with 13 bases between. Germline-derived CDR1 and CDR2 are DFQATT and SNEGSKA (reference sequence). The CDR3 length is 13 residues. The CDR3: CSARGYRESEQFF. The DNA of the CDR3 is TGCAGTGCTAGAGGGTATCGAGAGAGTGAGCAGTTCTTC.

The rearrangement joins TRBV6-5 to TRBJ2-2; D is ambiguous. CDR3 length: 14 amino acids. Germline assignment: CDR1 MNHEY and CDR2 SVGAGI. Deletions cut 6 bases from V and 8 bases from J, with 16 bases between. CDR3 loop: CASSPDPIRGELFF. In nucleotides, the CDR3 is TGTGCCAGCAGCCCGGACCCAATTAGGGGGGAGCTGTTTTTT.

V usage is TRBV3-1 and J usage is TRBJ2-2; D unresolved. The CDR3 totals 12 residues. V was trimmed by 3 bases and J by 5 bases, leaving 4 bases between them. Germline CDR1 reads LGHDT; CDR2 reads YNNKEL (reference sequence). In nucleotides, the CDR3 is TGTGCCAGCAGCCAGGCGACCGGGGAGCTGTTTTTT. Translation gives CASSQATGELFF.

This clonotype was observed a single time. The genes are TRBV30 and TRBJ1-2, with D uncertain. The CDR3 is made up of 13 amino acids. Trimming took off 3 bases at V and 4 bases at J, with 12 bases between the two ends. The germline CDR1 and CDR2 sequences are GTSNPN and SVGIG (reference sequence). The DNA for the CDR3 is TGTGCCTGGAGCCCACCAGCTCTCTATGGCTACACCTTC. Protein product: CAWSPPALYGYTF. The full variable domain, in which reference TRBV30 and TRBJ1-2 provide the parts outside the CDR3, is SQTIHQWPATLVQPVGSPLSLECTVEGTSNPNLYWYRQAAGRGLQLLFYSVGIGQISSEVPQNLSASRPQDRQFILSSKKLLLSDSGFYLCAWSPPALYGYTFGSGTRLTVV.

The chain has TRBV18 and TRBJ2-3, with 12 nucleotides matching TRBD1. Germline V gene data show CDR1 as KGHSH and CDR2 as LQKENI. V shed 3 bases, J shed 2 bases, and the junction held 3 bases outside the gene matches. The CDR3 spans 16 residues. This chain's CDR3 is CASSPGTGGITDTQYF. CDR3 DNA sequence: TGTGCCAGCTCACCTGGGACAGGGGGCATCACAGATACGCAGTATTTT.